Listed below are T cell receptor beta chains from one sample, sequenced in a study of cytomegalovirus exposure and HLA in healthy donors. The assay was immunoSEQ multiplex PCR, and TCRdb's table has in-frame clones only and misses some. The sample consists of under 200,000 clones, 75% to 85% of them appearing once. Specimen: PBMCs. The source of these receptors is a man between 45 and 60 years old in good health and CMV-seropositive. Both conserved end residues are part of each CDR3. Each record gives: J gene, V gene, CDR3 protein.

TRBJ2-5 TRBV6-5 CASSDRGLETQYF
TRBJ1-1 TRBV18 CASSVDRGTTEAFF
TRBJ1-1 TRBV5-6 CASSLQGIEAFF
TRBJ2-1 TRBV2 CASSTPGLAGGLYNEQFF
TRBJ1-3 TRBV7-9 CASSLQGNSGNTIYF
TRBJ2-5 TRBV6-5 CASSYSGPGAQYF
TRBJ1-6 TRBV19 CASSLRQSHNSPLHF
TRBJ1-3 TRBV9 CASSEGVGSGNTIYF
TRBJ2-5 TRBV19 CASSQRQGGDAQYF
TRBJ1-2 TRBV6-1 CASSEPFDLAANYGYTF
TRBJ1-2 TRBV6-1 CASRRGGAIWDGYTF
TRBJ1-2 TRBV6-6 CASSWGAGPNYGYTF
TRBJ2-1 TRBV11-2 CASSPGTSGGGREQFF
TRBJ2-1 TRBV7-9 CSSSAGLANEQFF
TRBJ2-3 TRBV29-1 CSVLGQGTDTQYF
TRBJ2-2 TRBV6-6 CASSYRRDRSAGELFF
TRBJ2-1 TRBV10-1 CASSSGTGIDGSEQFF
TRBJ2-2 TRBV29-1 CSVGGQSANTGELFF
TRBJ1-2 TRBV20-1 CSARYGYTF
TRBJ1-3 TRBV19 CASSIRADGTFGNTIYF